This TCR beta chain was obtained from a study of identical twins. Study-wide findings and caveats: Invariant MAIT and iNKT cells could partly confound zero-insertion analyses.

Using its own MiXCR run on the 5' RACE reads, TCRdb lists one record per CDR3 protein. Of 1.5 million or so distinct CDR3 sequences listed, roughly 35% are singletons. The germline V gene has CDR1 SGHDT and CDR2 YYEEEE. The CDR3 is made up of 17 amino acids. Unmatched junction bases numbered 5, after V lost 0 bases and J lost 0 bases. To note about this clonotype: The antigen remains unidentified.

Sequenced input: cord blood. This rearrangement joins TRBV5-6 to TRBJ2-5, with 10 positions matching TRBD1. This sequence originates from a newborn girl in good health. The CDR3 is CASSLVGQGLYQETQYF. As DNA, the CDR3 is TGTGCCAGCAGCTTGGTGGGACAGGGGTTGTACCAAGAGACCCAGTACTTC.